Listed below are T cell receptor beta chains from one sample, sequenced in a study of blood T cell repertoires in COVID-19. Repertoires were generated with immunoSEQ multiplex PCR, while TCRdb's copy carries only in-frame clones and drops some. The table has approximately 55,000 clones, around 80% seen once; the top ten hold approximately 21%. Sequencing was performed on peripheral blood. The origin of the receptors is a man aged 25 to 45 with COVID-19, enrolled during active disease. Both conserved end residues are part of each CDR3. D genes are given only for firm matches. The listing skips clone size in some rows; elsewhere it reads once, few, many or a size class.

abundance,d_gene,j_gene,v_gene,CDR3aa,CDR3nt
-,TRBD2,TRBJ2-2,TRBV7-3,CASSLRGLADGELFF,TGTGCCAGCAGCTTAAGAGGTCTAGCGGACGGGGAGCTGTTTTTT
-,TRBD1,TRBJ2-5,TRBV5-4,CASGDRVKETQYF,TGTGCCAGCGGGGACAGGGTAAAGGAGACCCAGTACTTC
few,-,TRBJ2-2,TRBV3-1/TRBV3-2,CASSQDGGGTNTGELFF,TGTGCCAGCAGCCAAGACGGTGGGGGGACGAACACCGGGGAGCTGTTTTTT
-,TRBD2,TRBJ2-1,TRBV2,CASSSSGSGNEQFF,TGTGCCAGCAGTTCGAGCGGGAGTGGGAATGAGCAGTTCTTC
-,-,TRBJ1-1,TRBV7-2,CASGGTEAFF,TGTGCCAGCGGGGGGACTGAAGCTTTCTTT
-,TRBD2,TRBJ2-2,TRBV9,CASSVGAGGLGEGELFF,TGTGCCAGCAGCGTAGGAGCGGGAGGATTGGGTGAAGGGGAGCTGTTTTTT
-,TRBD1,TRBJ1-2,TRBV28,CASSLGQATNYGYTF,TGTGCCAGCAGCCTCGGACAGGCCACAAACTATGGCTACACCTTC
-,TRBD1,TRBJ2-1,TRBV9,CASSPRQGGDPYNEQFF,TGTGCCAGCAGCCCCCGACAGGGTGGGGATCCCTACAATGAGCAGTTCTTC
-,TRBD1,TRBJ2-4,TRBV24-1,CATSDPRTGDVNIQYF,TGTGCCACCAGTGACCCAAGGACAGGGGATGTAAACATTCAGTACTTC
-,-,TRBJ2-2,TRBV9,CASSPPRNTGELFF,TGTGCCAGCAGTCCCCCCAGAAACACCGGGGAGCTGTTTTTT
-,TRBD2,TRBJ2-2,TRBV28,CASSPLTSGRAFTGELFF,TGTGCCAGCAGTCCCCTGACTAGCGGGAGGGCCTTCACCGGGGAGCTGTTTTTT
-,-,TRBJ1-6,TRBV27,CASSSLGHLKGSPLHF,TGTGCCAGCAGTTCCCTGGGGCACCTAAAAGGCTCACCCCTCCACTTT
-,-,TRBJ1-5,TRBV6-2/TRBV6-3,CASSPSGGNQPQHF,TGTGCCAGCAGTCCCTCAGGGGGCAATCAGCCCCAGCATTTT
once,-,TRBJ1-5,TRBV6-6,CASSSSELLNQPQHF,TGTGCCAGCAGCTCCTCCGAACTCTTAAATCAGCCCCAGCATTTT
-,TRBD1,TRBJ1-2,TRBV9,CASSVDVGTGYGYTF,TGTGCCAGCAGCGTCGATGTTGGGACAGGGTATGGCTACACCTTC
-,-,TRBJ2-5,TRBV5-4,CASSPAQTAFTETQYF,TGTGCCAGCAGCCCCGCCCAGACAGCTTTCACAGAGACCCAGTACTTC
-,TRBD1,TRBJ1-1,TRBV18,CASSLDGTGGGGTEAFF,TGTGCCAGCTCTCTTGACGGGACAGGGGGCGGGGGCACTGAAGCTTTCTTT
once,TRBD2,TRBJ2-5,TRBV11-1,CASSSGLAGGTQYF,TGTGCCAGCAGCTCGGGACTAGCGGGAGGGACCCAGTACTTC
-,-,TRBJ2-1,TRBV10-3,CAISGGGVGYNEQFF,TGTGCCATCAGTGGAGGGGGGGTTGGGTACAATGAGCAGTTCTTC
-,-,TRBJ1-2,TRBV28,CASSFPQQGFYGYTF,TGTGCCAGCAGTTTTCCCCAACAGGGCTTCTATGGCTACACCTTC
-,TRBD1,TRBJ1-1,TRBV29-1,CSVEEGRGQGRNTEAFF,TGCAGCGTTGAAGAGGGAAGGGGGCAAGGGAGGAACACTGAAGCTTTCTTT
-,TRBD1,TRBJ2-7,TRBV15,CATSPGDRDYEQYF,TGTGCCACCAGCCCTGGGGACAGGGACTACGAGCAGTACTTC
-,TRBD1,TRBJ2-2,TRBV12-5,CASGPGQAGELFF,TGTGCTAGTGGTCCCGGACAGGCCGGGGAGCTGTTTTTT
-,-,TRBJ1-3,TRBV21-1,CASSKVGQGSGNTIYF,-
few,-,TRBJ1-3,TRBV3-1/TRBV3-2,CASSQGPGSGNTIYF,TGTGCCAGCAGCCAAGGACCGGGCTCTGGAAACACCATATATTTT
-,-,TRBJ2-2,TRBV5-1,CASSLASLNTGELFF,TGCGCCAGCAGCTTGGCTAGCCTGAACACCGGGGAGCTGTTTTTT
-,TRBD1,TRBJ2-5,TRBV5-6,CASSRRQGAERETQYF,TGTGCCAGCAGCAGGCGACAGGGGGCGGAGAGAGAGACCCAGTACTTC
-,-,TRBJ1-2,TRBV29-1,CSAGGSYGYTF,TGCAGCGCCGGAGGATCTTATGGCTACACCTTC
-,-,TRBJ1-1,TRBV5-4,CASSLDRTNTEAFF,TGTGCCAGCAGCTTGGACCGGACTAACACTGAAGCTTTCTTT
once,-,TRBJ1-6,TRBV2,CASSRQTNSPLHF,TGTGCCAGCAGTAGACAGACTAATTCACCCCTCCACTTT
once,TRBD1,TRBJ1-2,TRBV28,CASKSGQGDYGYTF,TGTGCCAGCAAATCGGGACAGGGGGACTATGGCTACACCTTC
-,TRBD1,TRBJ2-5,TRBV5-1,CASSLVWGQGETQYF,TGCGCCAGCAGCTTGGTCTGGGGACAGGGGGAGACCCAGTACTTC
few,-,TRBJ2-1,TRBV5-6,CASSLGSGTRNEQFF,TGTGCCAGCAGCTTGGGGTCCGGGACACGCAATGAGCAGTTCTTC
once,-,TRBJ2-7,TRBV6-2/TRBV6-3,CASSYQGPEQYF,TGTGCCAGCAGTTACCAGGGTCCCGAGCAGTACTTC
-,-,TRBJ2-5,TRBV12-3/TRBV12-4,CASSSRETQYF,TGTGCCAGCAGTTCACGGGAGACCCAGTACTTC